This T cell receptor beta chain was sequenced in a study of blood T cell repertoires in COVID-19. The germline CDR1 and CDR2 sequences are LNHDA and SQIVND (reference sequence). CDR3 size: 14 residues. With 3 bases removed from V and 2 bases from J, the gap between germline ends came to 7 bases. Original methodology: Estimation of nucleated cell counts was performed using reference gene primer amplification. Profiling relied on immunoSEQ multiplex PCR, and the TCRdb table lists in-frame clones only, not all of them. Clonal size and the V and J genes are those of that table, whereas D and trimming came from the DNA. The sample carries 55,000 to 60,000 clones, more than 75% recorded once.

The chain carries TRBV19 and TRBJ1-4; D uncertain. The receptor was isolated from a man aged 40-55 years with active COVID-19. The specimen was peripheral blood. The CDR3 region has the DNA TGTGCCAGTAGTATGGGGAGGACTAATGAAAAACTGTTTTTT. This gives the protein CASSMGRTNEKLFF.